This entry lists 9 T cell receptor beta chains sequenced from one sample in a study of blood T cell repertoires in COVID-19. The assay was immunoSEQ multiplex PCR, and TCRdb's table has in-frame clones only and misses some. The table records 200,000 to 300,000 clones, about nine tenths of them present only once. Sequenced sample: peripheral blood. The origin of the receptors is a man between 25 and 39 years old with COVID-19, enrolled during active disease.

The chain carries TRBV2 and TRBJ2-5; D possibly corresponds to TRBD2 (5 bases). Germline V gene lookup returns CDR1 SNHLY and CDR2 FYNNEI. There are 14 residues in the CDR3. The V and J ends lost 8 bases and 0 bases respectively, with 13 bases between them. This CDR3 is CASGRLSNQETQYF. DNA for the CDR3: TGTGCCAGCGGAAGACTAAGCAACCAAGAGACCCAGTACTTC. Filled out from reference TRBV2 and TRBJ2-5, the complete variable domain reads EPEVTQTPSHQVTQMGQEVILRCVPISNHLYFYWYRQILGQKVEFLVSFYNNEISEKSEIFDDQFSVERPDGSNFTLKIRSTKLEDSAMYFCASGRLSNQETQYFGPGTRLLVL.

The chain is built from TRBV12-3 or TRBV12-4 and TRBJ2-5; D uncertain. Trimming took off 3 bases at V and 2 bases at J, with 7 bases between the two ends. The CDR3 is made up of 13 amino acids. CDR3 protein: CASSFRGQETQYF. Here the CDR3 DNA reads TGTGCCAGCAGTTTCCGAGGACAAGAGACCCAGTACTTC.

This clone was found once. The chain uses TRBV3-1 (or the pseudogene TRBV3-2) and TRBJ2-7; 10 nucleotides match TRBD2. CDR1 and CDR2 from the germline V gene are LGHDT and YNNKEL (reference sequence). The CDR3 is 15 amino acids. The ends lost 5 bases at V and 5 bases at J; junction bases unmatched: 9. The CDR3 sequence is CASSVSGGAYNEQYF. CDR3 sequence (DNA): TGTGCCAGCAGCGTCAGCGGGGGGGCTTACAACGAGCAGTACTTC.

V and J are TRBV2 and TRBJ2-1, with D possibly matching TRBD2 (6 bases). The CDR3 has 14 amino acids. The V gene lost 6 bases and the J gene lost 2 bases, with 11 bases spanning the gap. Looked up from germline, CDR1 is SNHLY and CDR2 is FYNNEI. CDR3 sequence: CASRPGLPYNEQFF. The CDR3 DNA reads TGTGCCAGCAGACCGGGACTGCCCTACAATGAGCAGTTCTTC.

The J gene is TRBJ1-3, the V gene TRBV4-1; 10 bases fit TRBD1. Trimming took 5 bases from V and 7 from J; bases not matched to a gene: 5. From germline, CDR1 is MGHRA and CDR2 YSYEKL. CDR3 size: 14 residues. The CDR3 DNA follows: TGCGCCAGCAGCGCGGGACAGGGGAGGAACACCATATATTTT. This translates into CASSAGQGRNTIYF.

J is TRBJ2-2 and V is TRBV19; the match to TRBD2 covers 7 bases. The V segment lost 2 bases and the J segment 4 bases; nucleotides outside the gene matches: 10. The CDR3 covers 17 residues. Germline V gene sequence: CDR1 LNHDA, CDR2 SQIVND (reference sequence). Here the CDR3 reads CASSISPSGVGTGELFF. In nucleotides, the CDR3 is TGTGCCAGTAGTATATCCCCTAGCGGTGTGGGCACCGGGGAGCTGTTTTTT. The full variable domain, with the rest looked up from reference TRBV19 and TRBJ2-2, is DGGITQSPKYLFRKEGQNVTLSCEQNLNHDAMYWYRQDPGQGLRLIYYSQIVNDFQKGDIAEGYSVSREKKESFPLTVTSAQKNPTAFYLCASSISPSGVGTGELFFGEGSRLTVL.

The chain combines TRBV19 with TRBJ1-5; no reliable D call. Germline CDR1 reads LNHDA; CDR2 reads SQIVND (reference sequence). With 3 bases removed from V and 2 bases from J, the gap between germline ends came to 8 bases. This CDR3 comprises 14 residues. The CDR3 coding sequence is TGTGCCAGTAGTATTTCAGGCGGCAATCAGCCCCAGCATTTT. This gives the protein CASSISGGNQPQHF.

The chain is built from TRBV15 and TRBJ1-5; D remains ambiguous. The length of the CDR3 is 15 residues. The ends were cut back, 0 bases at V and 7 bases at J, with 13 bases in the middle. CDR1 and CDR2 (germline): LNHNV, YYDKDF (reference sequence). CDR3 sequence reads: CATSRDTGASQPQHF. The CDR3 DNA is TGTGCCACCAGCAGAGATACGGGAGCATCCCAGCCCCAGCATTTT.

The V gene is TRBV6-5, the J gene TRBJ1-2; D remains ambiguous. CDR3 length: 14 residues. V was trimmed by 6 bases and J by 1 base, leaving 12 bases between them. Germline CDR1 MNHEY, CDR2 SVGAGI. This CDR3 is CASSRLTGNYGYTF. CDR3 bases: TGTGCCAGCAGCCGACTGACGGGTAACTATGGCTACACCTTC.